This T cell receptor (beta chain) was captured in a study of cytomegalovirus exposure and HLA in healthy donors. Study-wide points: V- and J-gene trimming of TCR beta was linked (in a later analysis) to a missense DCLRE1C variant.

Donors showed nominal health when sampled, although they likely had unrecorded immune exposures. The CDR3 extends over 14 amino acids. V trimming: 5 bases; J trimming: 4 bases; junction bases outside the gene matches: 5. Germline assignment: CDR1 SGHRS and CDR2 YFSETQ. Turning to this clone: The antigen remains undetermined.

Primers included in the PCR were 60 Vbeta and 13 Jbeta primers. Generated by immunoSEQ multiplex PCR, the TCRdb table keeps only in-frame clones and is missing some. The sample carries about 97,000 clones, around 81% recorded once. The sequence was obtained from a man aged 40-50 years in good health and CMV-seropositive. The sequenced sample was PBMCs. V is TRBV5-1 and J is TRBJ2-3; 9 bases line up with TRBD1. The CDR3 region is CASRGQGGSDTQYF. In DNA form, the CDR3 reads TGCGCCAGCAGGGGACAGGGAGGATCAGATACGCAGTATTTT.